Described below is a single T cell receptor beta chain sequence and its context. Clones were sequenced by immunoSEQ multiplex PCR, and TCRdb holds only the in-frame ones, with some missing. This table holds around 270,000 clones, more than 90% found once. This specimen belongs to a study of blood T cell repertoires in COVID-19. Overall study context: Samples taken during acute and convalescent COVID-19 were collected in the United States, Italy and Spain.

Germline CDR1 LNHDA, CDR2 SQIVND (reference sequence). The CDR3 has 15 residues. Trimming pared 5 bases from V and 4 bases from J, leaving 18 bases between. The Seattle site enrolled patients during active infection and followed them longitudinally. The source is a person aged 18-30 years with COVID-19, enrolled during active disease. The sequencing input was peripheral blood. The V and J genes are TRBV19 and TRBJ2-7; TRBD1 is a possible D gene (6 bases). This CDR3 is CASSAGQSVRYEQYF. CDR3 coding DNA: TGTGCCAGTAGTGCCGGACAGTCTGTGAGATACGAGCAGTACTTC. The whole variable domain, filled in from reference TRBV19 and TRBJ2-7, reads DGGITQSPKYLFRKEGQNVTLSCEQNLNHDAMYWYRQDPGQGLRLIYYSQIVNDFQKGDIAEGYSVSREKKESFPLTVTSAQKNPTAFYLCASSAGQSVRYEQYFGPGTRLTVT.